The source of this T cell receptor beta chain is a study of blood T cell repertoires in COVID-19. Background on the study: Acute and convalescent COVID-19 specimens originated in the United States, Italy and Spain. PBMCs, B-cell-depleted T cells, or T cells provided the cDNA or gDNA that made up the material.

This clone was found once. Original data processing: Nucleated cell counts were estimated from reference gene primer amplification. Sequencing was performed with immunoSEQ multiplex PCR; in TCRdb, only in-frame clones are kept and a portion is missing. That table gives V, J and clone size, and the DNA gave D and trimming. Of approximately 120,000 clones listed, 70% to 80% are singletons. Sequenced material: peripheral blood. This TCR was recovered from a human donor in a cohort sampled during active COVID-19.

This chain's CDR3 is CASSSTMGQGRGNEQFF. The CDR3 bases are TGCGCCAGCAGCTCAACGATGGGACAGGGAAGGGGGAATGAGCAGTTCTTC. V usage is TRBV5-1 and J usage is TRBJ2-1; 9 bases fit TRBD1. CDR3 size: 17 residues. Germline-derived CDR1 and CDR2 are SGHRS and YFSETQ. The V and J ends lost 3 bases and 7 bases, in that order; junction bases with no gene match: 14.